One and the same sample provided the 12 T cell receptor beta chains below, sequenced in a study of blood T cell repertoires in COVID-19. Profiled with immunoSEQ multiplex PCR; TCRdb holds only in-frame clones, not every one. The sample has some 320,000 clones, 85% seen once. Sequenced material: PBMCs or T cells enriched from blood (not recorded which). All receptors derive from a woman aged 25-40 years who had been exposed to COVID-19.

The chain links TRBV2 to TRBJ1-2, with TRBD1 identical over 7 bases. V lost 4 bases and J lost 7; bases outside the gene matches: 6. The germline gives CDR1 SNHLY, CDR2 FYNNEI. CDR3 length: 13 residues. The CDR3 is CASSGQGGSGYTF. The CDR3 DNA reads TGTGCCAGCAGTGGCCAGGGGGGCTCTGGCTACACCTTC.

The genes are TRBV4-2 and TRBJ1-2, with 7 bases fitting TRBD1. Per germline, CDR1 LGHNA and CDR2 YNFKEQ. CDR3 length: 15 residues. V trimming: 3 bases; J trimming: 5 bases; junction bases outside the gene matches: 9. The CDR3 DNA sequence: TGTGCCAGCAGCCACCCGGGACAGTTAACATATGGCTACACCTTC. It translates to CASSHPGQLTYGYTF.

The chain links TRBV7-9 to TRBJ2-2, with D perhaps TRBD2 (6 bases). The germline CDR1 and CDR2 sequences are SEHNR and FQNEAQ (reference sequence). CDR3 length equals 16 residues. V lost 10 bases, J lost 0 bases, and 18 bases lay in between. CDR3 amino acids: CAISRPGAANTGELFF. In DNA, the CDR3 is TGTGCCATCTCTAGACCGGGAGCCGCGAACACCGGGGAGCTGTTTTTT.

V and J are TRBV5-1 and TRBJ2-1, with 11 bases aligning to TRBD2. The CDR3 has 16 residues. Germline V gives CDR1 SGHRS, CDR2 YFSETQ. The V and J ends lost 4 bases and 10 bases, in that order; junction bases with no gene match: 13. CDR3 sequence: CASSGQPSGGPWEQFF. The CDR3 nucleotides read TGCGCCAGCAGCGGACAACCTAGCGGGGGGCCTTGGGAGCAGTTCTTC. The full variable domain, its missing parts supplied by reference TRBV5-1 and TRBJ2-1, is KAGVTQTPRYLIKTRGQQVTLSCSPISGHRSVSWYQQTPGQGLQFLFEYFSETQRNKGNFPGRFSGRQFSNSRSEMNVSTLELGDSALYLCASSGQPSGGPWEQFFGPGTRLTVL.

The genes are TRBV2 and TRBJ1-2; D ambiguous. Trimming shortened V by 4 bases and J by 1 base, and 4 bases separated the two germline ends. Germline loops: CDR1 SNHLY, CDR2 FYNNEI. This CDR3 region has 12 residues. The CDR3 loop is CASSVINYGYTF. CDR3 DNA: TGTGCCAGCAGTGTCATTAACTATGGCTACACCTTC.

The chain is built from TRBV19 and TRBJ2-1, with D unresolved. The CDR3 runs to 12 residues. CDR1 and CDR2 (germline): LNHDA, SQIVND (reference sequence). V was pared by 7 bases and J by 4 bases, with 8 bases between. The DNA for the CDR3 is TGTGCCAGTAAGAACAGATACAATGAGCAGTTCTTC. Its protein product is CASKNRYNEQFF.

The DNA of the CDR3 is TGTGCCAGTAGTCTACTACAGGGTAGTGAAGCTTTCTTT. Its protein is CASSLLQGSEAFF. V is TRBV19 and J is TRBJ1-1, with a tentative D call TRBD1 (6 bases). This CDR3 is 13 amino acids long. Germline V CDR1 and CDR2: LNHDA, SQIVND (reference sequence). Trimming removed 5 bases at V and 7 bases at J, with 14 bases between.

The rearrangement joins TRBV7-9 to TRBJ2-3; TRBD1 aligns across 7 bases. The V and J ends lost 7 bases and 4 bases, in that order; junction bases with no gene match: 8. CDR3 size: 14 residues. CDR1 SEHNR and CDR2 FQNEAQ come from the germline V gene (reference sequence). CDR3 sequence reads: CASTKNRGADTQYF. The CDR3 DNA reads TGTGCCAGCACCAAAAACAGGGGAGCAGATACGCAGTATTTT.

The chain has TRBV28 and TRBJ2-7; 9 positions agree with TRBD1. The V gene's germline CDR1 is MDHEN and CDR2 SYDVKM. Losses at the gene ends were 4 bases for V and 2 bases for J; bases not matched to a gene: 15. This CDR3 has 18 amino acids. The CDR3 here is CASSSANPGTGSPYEQYF. In DNA form, the CDR3 reads TGTGCCAGCAGTTCGGCAAATCCCGGGACAGGGTCTCCCTACGAGCAGTACTTC.

This chain links TRBV4-1 with TRBJ1-2, with TRBD1 matching 8 bases. Germline CDR1 MGHRA, CDR2 YSYEKL. Germline trimming cut 0 bases from V and 7 bases from J; bases unmatched to any gene: 7. The CDR3 is 15 amino acids. The CDR3 DNA reads as TGCGCCAGCAGCCAAGATGCAGGGGGCGGGATTGGCTACACCTTC. Amino acid sequence: CASSQDAGGGIGYTF.

CDR3 sequence (DNA): TGTGCCAGCAGCTTAGAGCAGACAGGGGGCAGTTACGAGCAGTACTTC. As protein: CASSLEQTGGSYEQYF. V gene TRBV7-8 combines with J gene TRBJ2-7, with TRBD1 matching over 10 bases. With V trimmed by 1 base and J by 4 bases, 7 bases remained unmatched. The CDR3 length is 16 residues. Per germline, CDR1 SGHVS and CDR2 FQNEAQ.

V is TRBV7-3 and J is TRBJ1-1; 9 nucleotides agree with TRBD1. The germline V gene encodes CDR1 SGHTA and CDR2 FQGTGA. The CDR3 spans 16 residues. Trimming removed 5 bases from V and 1 base from J; junction bases left unmatched: 8. The CDR3 region is CASSLPGQGKNTEAFF. The CDR3, as DNA: TGTGCCAGCAGCCTTCCGGGACAGGGAAAGAACACTGAAGCTTTCTTT.